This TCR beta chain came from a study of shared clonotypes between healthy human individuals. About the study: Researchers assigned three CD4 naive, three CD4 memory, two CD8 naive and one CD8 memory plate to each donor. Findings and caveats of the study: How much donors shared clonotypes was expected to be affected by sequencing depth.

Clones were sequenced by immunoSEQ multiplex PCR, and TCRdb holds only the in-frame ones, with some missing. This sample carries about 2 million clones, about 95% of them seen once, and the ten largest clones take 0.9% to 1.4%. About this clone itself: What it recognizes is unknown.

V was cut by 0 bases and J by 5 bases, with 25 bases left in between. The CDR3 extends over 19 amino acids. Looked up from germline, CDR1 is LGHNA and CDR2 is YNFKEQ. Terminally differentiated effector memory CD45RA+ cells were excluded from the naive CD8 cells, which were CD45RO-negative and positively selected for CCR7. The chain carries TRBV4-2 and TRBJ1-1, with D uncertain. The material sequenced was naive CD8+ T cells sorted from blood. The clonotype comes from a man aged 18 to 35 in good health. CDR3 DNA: TGTGCCAGCAGCCAAGATATAAGCGACTTTGGGCTGATGGCGACTGAAGCTTTCTTT. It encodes CASSQDISDFGLMATEAFF.